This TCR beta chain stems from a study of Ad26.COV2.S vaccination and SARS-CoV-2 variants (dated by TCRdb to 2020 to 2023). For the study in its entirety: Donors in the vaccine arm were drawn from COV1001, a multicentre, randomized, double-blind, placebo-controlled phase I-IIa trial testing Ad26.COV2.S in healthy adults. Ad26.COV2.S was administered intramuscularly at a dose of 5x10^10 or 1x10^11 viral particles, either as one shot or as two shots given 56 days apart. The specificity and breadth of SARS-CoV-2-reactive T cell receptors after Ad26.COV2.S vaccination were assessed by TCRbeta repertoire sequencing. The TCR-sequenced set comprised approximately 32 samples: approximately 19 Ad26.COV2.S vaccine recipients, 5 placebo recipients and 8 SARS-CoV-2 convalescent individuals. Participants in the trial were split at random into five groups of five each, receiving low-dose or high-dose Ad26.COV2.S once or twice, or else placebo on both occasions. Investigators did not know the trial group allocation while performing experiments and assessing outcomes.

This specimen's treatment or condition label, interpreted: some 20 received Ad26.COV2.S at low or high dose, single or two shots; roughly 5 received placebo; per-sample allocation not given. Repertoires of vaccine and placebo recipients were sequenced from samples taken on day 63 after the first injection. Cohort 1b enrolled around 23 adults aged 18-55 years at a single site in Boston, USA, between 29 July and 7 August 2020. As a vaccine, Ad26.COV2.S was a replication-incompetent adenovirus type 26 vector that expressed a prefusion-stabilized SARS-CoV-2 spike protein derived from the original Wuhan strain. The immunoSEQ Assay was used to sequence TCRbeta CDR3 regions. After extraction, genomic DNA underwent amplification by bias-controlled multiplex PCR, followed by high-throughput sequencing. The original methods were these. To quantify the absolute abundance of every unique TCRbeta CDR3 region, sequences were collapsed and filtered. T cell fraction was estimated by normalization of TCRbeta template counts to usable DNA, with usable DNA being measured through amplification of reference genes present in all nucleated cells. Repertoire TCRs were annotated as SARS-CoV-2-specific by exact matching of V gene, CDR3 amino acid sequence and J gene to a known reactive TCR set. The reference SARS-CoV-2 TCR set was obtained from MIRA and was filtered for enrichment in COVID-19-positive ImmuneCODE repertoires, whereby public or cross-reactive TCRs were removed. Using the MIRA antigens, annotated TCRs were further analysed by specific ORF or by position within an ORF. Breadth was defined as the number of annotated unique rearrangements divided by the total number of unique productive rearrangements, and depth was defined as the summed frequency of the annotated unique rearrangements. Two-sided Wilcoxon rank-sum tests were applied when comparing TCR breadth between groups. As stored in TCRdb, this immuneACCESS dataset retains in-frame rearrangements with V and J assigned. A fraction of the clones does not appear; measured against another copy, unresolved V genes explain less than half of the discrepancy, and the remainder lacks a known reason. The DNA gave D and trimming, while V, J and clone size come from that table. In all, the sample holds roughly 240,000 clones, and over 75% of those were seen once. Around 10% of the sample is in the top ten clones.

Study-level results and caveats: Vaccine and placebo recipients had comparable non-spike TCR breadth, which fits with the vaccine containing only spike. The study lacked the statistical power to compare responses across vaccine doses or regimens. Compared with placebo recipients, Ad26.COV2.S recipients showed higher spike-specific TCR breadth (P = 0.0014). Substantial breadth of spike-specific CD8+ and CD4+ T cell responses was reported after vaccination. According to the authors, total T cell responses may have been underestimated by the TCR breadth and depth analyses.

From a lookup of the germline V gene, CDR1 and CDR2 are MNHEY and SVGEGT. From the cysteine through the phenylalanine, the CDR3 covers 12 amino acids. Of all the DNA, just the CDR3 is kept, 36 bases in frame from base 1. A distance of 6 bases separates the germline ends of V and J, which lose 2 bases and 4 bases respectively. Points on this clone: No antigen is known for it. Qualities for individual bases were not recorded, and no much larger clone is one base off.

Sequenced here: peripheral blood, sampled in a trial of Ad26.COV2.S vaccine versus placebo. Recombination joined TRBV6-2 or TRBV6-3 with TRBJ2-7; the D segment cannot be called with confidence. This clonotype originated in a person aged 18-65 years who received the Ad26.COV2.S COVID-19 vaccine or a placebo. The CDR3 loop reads CASSYDGYEQYF. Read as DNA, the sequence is TGTGCCAGCAGTTACGACGGTTACGAGCAGTACTTC.